The present T cell receptor (beta chain) was sequenced within a study of T cell responses to AZD1222 COVID-19 vaccine. Study-wide results and limits: Repertoires were obtained solely post-peak T cell response. Increases in Spike-specific TCR breadth and depth were seen after two AZD1222 doses.

Profiled with immunoSEQ multiplex PCR; TCRdb holds only in-frame clones, not every one. The sample includes 150,000 or so clones, approximately 87% of them seen just once. The CDR3 covers 11 residues. Germline V gene data show CDR1 as SQVTM and CDR2 as ANQGSEA. V was clipped by 5 bases and J by 2 bases, with 7 bases between them. As for this clone: The target antigen is unknown.

The V call is TRBV29-1, the J call TRBJ2-7; D is perhaps TRBD2 (5 bases). This specimen was peripheral blood, taken 28 days after the second AZD1222 dose. This TCR derives from an adult who received the AZD1222 COVID-19 vaccine. The CDR3 here is CSVSTTYEQYF. DNA for the CDR3: TGCAGCGTTTCGACTACCTACGAGCAGTACTTC.